This T cell receptor beta chain was sequenced in a study of shared clonotypes between healthy human individuals. Assay used: immunoSEQ multiplex PCR; TCRdb lists only in-frame clones, some missing. The table records millions of clones, roughly 92% of them present only once. Partitioning of CD4+ cells yielded a CD45RA+ naive subset and a CD45RA-negative memory subset. The germline V gene encodes CDR1 SGHTA and CDR2 FQGNSA. With 10 bases clipped from V and 6 bases from J, the junction kept 12 bases outside the gene matches. The CDR3 sequence is 14 residues long. The genes are TRBV7-2 and TRBJ2-3, with 8 bases that match TRBD1. Sample: naive CD4+ T cells sorted from blood. Subset in this sample: CD45RA+ positively selected. The origin of this receptor is a man aged 18 to 29 in good health. The chain's CDR3 is CATTGQGAGDTQYF. CDR3 nucleotides: TGTGCCACCACCGGGCAGGGGGCAGGGGATACGCAGTATTTT.